A selection of T cell receptor beta chains follows, all from one sample in a study of shared clonotypes between healthy human individuals. Clones were sequenced by immunoSEQ multiplex PCR, and TCRdb holds only the in-frame ones, with some missing. The sample yields 1.5 million to 2.5 million clones, less than 95% seen once. Sequencing was performed on naive CD8+ T cells sorted from blood. Receptors were obtained from a man between 18 and 29 years old in good health. Each CDR3 is given with its conserved first and last residue. The D gene is left open where the match is weak. The size field is filled for only some rows; it gives once, few, many or a size class.

TRBD1,TRBV13,-,TRBJ2-7,TGTGCCAGCAGTGGACAGGACCCCTACGAGCAGTACTTC,CASSGQDPYEQYF
-,TRBV27,-,TRBJ2-7,TGTGCCAGCAGTTTAACAGGACGGAACCTCTACGAGCAGTACTTC,CASSLTGRNLYEQYF
TRBD2,TRBV5-4,-,TRBJ2-7,TGTGCCAGCAGCCTAGCGGGAGGCTCAACCGAGCAGTACTTC,CASSLAGGSTEQYF
-,TRBV5-6,-,TRBJ2-7,TGTGCCAGCAGCGTTGGGGCAATCTACGAGCAGTACTTC,CASSVGAIYEQYF
TRBD1,TRBV9,-,TRBJ2-3,TGTGCCAGCAGCTGGGGACAGCGCACAGATACGCAGTATTTT,CASSWGQRTDTQYF
-,TRBV7-6,-,TRBJ1-3,TGTGCCAGCAGCTTAGGGGGACAAAATGGAAACACCATATATTTT,CASSLGGQNGNTIYF
-,TRBV5-8,-,TRBJ1-2,TGTGCCAGCAGCTCTGGACCGAACTATGGCTACACCTTC,CASSSGPNYGYTF
-,TRBV6-5,-,TRBJ2-7,TGTGCCAGCAGTTACCCTACGGGGAGGGAGCAGTACTTC,CASSYPTGREQYF
TRBD1,TRBV27,-,TRBJ1-4,TGTGCCAGCAGCCAGACACAAGACAGGGGTTCTGAAAAACTGTTTTTT,CASSQTQDRGSEKLFF
-,TRBV4-3,-,TRBJ2-7,TGCGCCAGCAGCCAAGATCCGGGACAAGCCTACGAGCAGTACTTC,CASSQDPGQAYEQYF
-,TRBV4-3,-,TRBJ2-2,TGCGCCAGCAGCCAAGTCTCAGGCAGGGGGGACACCGGGGAGCTGTTTTTT,CASSQVSGRGDTGELFF
-,TRBV7-6,-,TRBJ2-3,TGTGCCAGCAGCTTAGGACGACAAACAAGTACAGATACGCAGTATTTT,CASSLGRQTSTDTQYF
-,TRBV6-1,-,TRBJ1-4,TGTGCCAGCACCCGACTTGGGGCCTCTGAAAAACTGTTTTTT,CASTRLGASEKLFF
-,TRBV6-6,-,TRBJ1-5,TGTGCCAGCAGTCCTCTTGCAGGGTACAATCAGCCCCAGCATTTT,CASSPLAGYNQPQHF
-,TRBV5-1,-,TRBJ1-5,TGCGCCTCCTCTCGGAAAAGCGTGGAACAGCCCCAGCATTTT,CASSRKSVEQPQHF
-,TRBV11-2,-,TRBJ2-7,TGTGCCAGCAGCTTAGGGGTTTTCTACGAGCAGTACTTC,CASSLGVFYEQYF
TRBD2,TRBV9,-,TRBJ2-5,TGTGCCAGCAGCCTTAGCGGGGGGGCCGGAGAGACCCAGTACTTC,CASSLSGGAGETQYF
-,TRBV5-6,-,TRBJ1-2,TGTGCCAGCAGCTTGGGCGACAGCGTTAACTATGGCTACACCTTC,CASSLGDSVNYGYTF
-,TRBV18,once,TRBJ2-5,TGTGCCAGCTCACCACCGGAGCGAGGGACCCAGTACTTC,CASSPPERGTQYF
-,TRBV7-9,-,TRBJ2-3,TGTGCCAGCAGCTTAGGGCAGGGAACCGATACGCAGTATTTT,CASSLGQGTDTQYF
-,TRBV29-1,-,TRBJ1-1,TGCAGCGTTTTCTCTGCCGGGGTAAACACTGAAGCTTTCTTT,CSVFSAGVNTEAFF
TRBD1,TRBV19,-,TRBJ2-5,TGTGCCAGCCATCCAGTCCAGGGGGCTCCGGAGACCCAGTACTTC,CASHPVQGAPETQYF
-,TRBV28,once,TRBJ1-1,TGTGCCAGCAGCCAGGGTTTGAACACTGAAGCTTTCTTT,CASSQGLNTEAFF
TRBD1,TRBV5-1,-,TRBJ2-5,TGCGCCAGCAGCTTGGCGAGACAGGGTTTGGAAGAGACCCAGTACTTC,CASSLARQGLEETQYF
TRBD1,TRBV27,-,TRBJ2-7,TGTGCCAGCGGAAACAGGGGAACCTACGAGCAGTACTTC,CASGNRGTYEQYF
TRBD1,TRBV4-1,once,TRBJ2-6,TGCGCCAGCAGCGTCGGCGGACAGGGGTCACCCTCTGGGGCCAACGTCCTGACTTTC,CASSVGGQGSPSGANVLTF
-,TRBV19,-,TRBJ2-6,TGTGCCAGTAGTGCCGACAGTTTCTCTGGGGCCAACGTCCTGACTTTC,CASSADSFSGANVLTF
-,TRBV6-6,-,TRBJ2-7,TGTGCCAGCAGCCCTTTGAGCGAGCAGTACTTC,CASSPLSEQYF